This paragraph reports one T cell receptor (beta chain). Its antigen remains unidentified. The sample belongs to a study of T-cell memory formation after mild COVID-19. Overall study context: The study found TCR clusters largely donor specific.

V lost 4 bases to trimming and J lost 0 bases, with 10 bases between them. The CDR3 spans 14 residues. TCRdb reanalysed the 5' RACE reads using MiXCR and keeps one entry per CDR3 protein. The table shows under 300,000 distinct CDR3 sequences, with 7% to 10% occurring only once. General study findings and limits: The main location of contracting CD4+ clones was CM and EM, and that of contracting CD8+ clones was EMRA. Clones contracting over day 15 to 85 were CD4/CD8 balanced, with later expanders leaning CD4+.

The V gene is TRBV12-3 or TRBV12-4, the J gene TRBJ2-7, with D unresolved. The clonotype originates from a man aged 18-30 years who had mild COVID-19 (a few samples of this study predate the infection). Cell type and time point are not known. The sequenced sample consisted of PBMCs or a T cell subset sorted from them (not recorded which). In DNA, the CDR3 is TGTGCCAGCAGTTCCGCCTCCAGCTCCTACGAGCAGTACTTC. It encodes CASSSASSSYEQYF.